The rows below give T cell receptor beta chains drawn from one sample of a study of glioma-infiltrating T cells. TCRdb analysed the multiplex PCR reads with MiXCR anew, one entry per CDR3 protein. The table has 100,000 to 150,000 distinct CDR3 sequences, roughly 24% seen once. Sequencing used glioma tissue, nonneoplastic brain tissue, or PBMCs (not recorded which). These receptors all come from a human donor with low-grade glioma or glioblastoma, undergoing nonglioma brain surgery, or in good health (not recorded which). CDR3s include the opening cysteine and the closing phenylalanine or tryptophan. The D gene is left open where the match is weak. The listing skips clone size in some rows; elsewhere it reads once, few, many or a size class.

D gene	V gene	J gene	clone size	CDR3 protein	CDR3 DNA
-	TRBV12-5	TRBJ2-3	few	CASGSLAPGTDTQYF	TGTGCTAGTGGGTCTCTAGCGCCAGGCACAGATACGCAGTATTTT
TRBD2	TRBV20-1	TRBJ2-7	many	CSARDRGGSPYEQYF	TGCAGTGCTAGAGATCGGGGGGGGAGTCCCTACGAGCAGTACTTC
TRBD2	TRBV12-3/TRBV12-4	TRBJ2-1	many	CASRNSGTRYNEQFF	TGTGCCAGCAGAAATTCCGGGACTAGATACAATGAGCAGTTCTTC
-	TRBV6-2/TRBV6-3	TRBJ2-7	many	CASSYSGPYEQYF	TGTGCCAGCAGTTACTCGGGTCCTTACGAGCAGTACTTC
TRBD2	TRBV9	TRBJ2-3	-	CASGTSGNLDTQYF	TGTGCCAGTGGGACTAGCGGGAACTTAGATACGCAGTATTTT
-	TRBV12-3/TRBV12-4	TRBJ2-7	-	CASSQAGWDYEQYF	TGTGCCAGCAGTCAGGCGGGTTGGGACTACGAGCAGTACTTC
TRBD1	TRBV6-1	TRBJ1-2	many	CASRRTGGSYGYTF	TGTGCCAGCAGAAGGACAGGGGGTTCCTATGGCTACACCTTC
TRBD2	TRBV7-9	TRBJ2-1	few	CASSILSGSAKNEQFF	TGTGCCAGCAGCATACTTAGCGGGAGTGCGAAAAATGAGCAGTTCTTC
-	TRBV6-1	TRBJ2-7	many	CASSRNRGLYPYEEYF	TGTGCCAGCAGTAGAAACAGGGGACTCTACCCCTACGAGGAGTACTTC
-	TRBV6-1	TRBJ2-2	-	CASTRAGRLLSGELFF	TGTGCCAGCACCAGGGCGGGACGCCTGCTTTCCGGGGAGCTGTTTTTT
-	TRBV27	TRBJ1-1	many	CASSFTPGGAGLVAAAFF	TGTGCCAGCAGTTTCACTCCAGGAGGGGCAGGCCTCGTCGCTGCAGCTTTCTTT
TRBD1	TRBV3-1	TRBJ2-3	few	CASSSGTGDATDTQYF	TGTGCCAGCAGTTCCGGGACAGGGGACGCCACAGATACGCAGTATTTT
-	TRBV20-1	TRBJ2-5	many	CSASPGLQETQYF	TGCAGTGCTTCTCCGGGACTTCAAGAGACCCAGTACTTC
TRBD1	TRBV12-3/TRBV12-4	TRBJ2-7	few	CASRRGTGSQQYF	TGTGCCAGCAGAAGAGGGACAGGCTCCCAGCAGTACTTC
-	TRBV15	TRBJ1-5	many	CATSRGGGYGNQPQHF	TGTGCCACCAGCAGAGGGGGGGGGTACGGCAATCAGCCCCAGCATTTT
-	TRBV6-4	TRBJ2-1	many	CASSDSIYGSYNEQFF	TGTGCCAGCAGTGACTCGATTTACGGCTCCTACAATGAGCAGTTCTTC
-	TRBV6-6	TRBJ1-2	many	CASSYVGDRGGYTF	TGTGCCAGCAGTTACGTTGGGGACCGGGGTGGCTACACCTTC
-	TRBV19	TRBJ2-2	few	CASRAGELFF	TGTGCCAGTAGAGCCGGGGAGCTGTTTTTT
-	TRBV20-1	TRBJ2-7	many	CSASRDSSYEQYF	TGCAGTGCTTCCCGGGACTCGTCCTACGAGCAGTACTTC
-	TRBV19	TRBJ1-6	-	CASSIADYNSPLHF	TGTGCCAGTAGTATTGCAGACTATAATTCACCCCTCCACTTT